A selection of T cell receptor beta chains follows, all from one sample in a study of shared clonotypes between healthy human individuals. Profiled with immunoSEQ multiplex PCR; TCRdb holds only in-frame clones, not every one. Altogether some 500,000 clones are present, roughly 95% being singletons, with the ten largest covering about 0.067%. Sequenced material: naive CD4+ T cells sorted from blood. These receptors all come from a young woman in good health. Each CDR3 is given with its conserved first and last residue. The order of the fields is clone size, V gene, D gene, J gene, CDR3 protein, CDR3 DNA. A D gene is named only where the DNA matches it firmly. Clone size is not always given. Where it is, it says once, few, many or a class for expanded clones.

>NA|TRBV6-5|NA|TRBJ1-1
CASSFGQSNMNTEAFF
TGTGCCAGCAGTTTTGGACAGTCAAACATGAACACTGAAGCTTTCTTT
>NA|TRBV7-9|TRBD2|TRBJ2-2
CASSPLAGDTGELFF
TGTGCCAGCAGCCCACTAGCGGGAGACACCGGGGAGCTGTTTTTT
>once|TRBV5-1|NA|TRBJ2-5
CASSSVQETQYF
TGCGCCAGCAGCTCCGTCCAAGAGACCCAGTACTTC
>NA|TRBV28|NA|TRBJ1-5
CASSVTGHINQPQHF
TGTGCCAGCTCGGTCACCGGACATATCAATCAGCCCCAGCATTTT
>NA|TRBV29-1|TRBD1|TRBJ1-2
CSANTGGGGYTF
TGCAGCGCTAACACAGGGGGTGGGGGCTACACCTTC
>NA|TRBV27|TRBD2|TRBJ2-2
CASSTTSGPGELFF
TGTGCCAGCAGTACCACTAGCGGGCCCGGGGAGCTGTTTTTT
>NA|TRBV7-6|TRBD1|TRBJ2-3
CASGTGEYTDTQYF
TGTGCCAGCGGTACAGGGGAATACACAGATACGCAGTATTTT
>NA|TRBV10-3|NA|TRBJ1-5
CAISESRVVSNQPQHF
TGTGCCATCAGTGAGTCACGGGTTGTCTCGAATCAGCCCCAGCATTTT
>NA|TRBV6-4|TRBD1|TRBJ2-7
CASSRDRDHYEQYF
TGTGCCAGCAGCCGGGACAGGGACCACTACGAGCAGTACTTC
>NA|TRBV7-6|NA|TRBJ1-3
CASSLTGSSGNTIYF
TGTGCCAGCAGCTTAACTGGATCCTCTGGAAACACCATATATTTT
>few|TRBV4-1|NA|TRBJ1-5
CASSVRGFGNQPQHF
TGCGCCAGCAGCGTGAGGGGATTTGGCAATCAGCCCCAGCATTTT
>NA|TRBV5-5|TRBD2|TRBJ2-3
CASSLRLAGGDTQYF
TGTGCCAGCAGCTTGAGGCTAGCGGGAGGAGATACGCAGTATTTT
>NA|TRBV19|NA|TRBJ1-5
CASSTPGYGRQPQHF
TGTGCCAGTAGTACCCCAGGATATGGGAGGCAGCCCCAGCATTTT
>NA|TRBV21-1|NA|TRBJ1-2
CASSKEARGPNYGYTF
TGTGCCAGCAGCAAAGAGGCTAGGGGACCTAACTATGGCTACACCTTC
>NA|TRBV5-6|NA|TRBJ2-5
CASSSIRRETQYF
TGTGCCAGCAGCTCAATCAGGCGCGAGACCCAGTACTTC
>NA|TRBV6-1|TRBD1|TRBJ2-3
CASRTRGLWADTQYF
TGTGCCAGCAGGACAAGGGGGCTCTGGGCAGATACGCAGTATTTT
>once|TRBV28|TRBD2|TRBJ2-5
CASSSAGLGWTSEADETQYF
TGTGCCAGCAGTTCGGCAGGGTTGGGATGGACTAGCGAGGCGGATGAGACCCAGTACTTC
>NA|TRBV28|NA|TRBJ1-4
CASSPRQPNEKLFF
TGTGCCAGCAGTCCCAGACAGCCCAATGAAAAACTGTTTTTT
>NA|TRBV11-2|TRBD1|TRBJ2-7
CASKGASIFSSYEQYF
TGTGCCAGCAAGGGGGCCAGCATATTCAGCTCCTACGAGCAGTACTTC
>NA|TRBV18|TRBD2|TRBJ2-7
CASSLAGEYEQYF
TGTGCCAGCTCACTAGCGGGAGAATACGAGCAGTACTTC
>NA|TRBV10-1|TRBD1|TRBJ2-7
CASSAGNRGSSYEQYF
TGCGCCAGCAGTGCAGGGAACAGGGGGAGCTCCTACGAGCAGTACTTC
>NA|TRBV5-6|NA|TRBJ1-5
CASSLGGSDQPQHF
TGTGCCAGCAGCTTGGGGGGGTCGGATCAGCCCCAGCATTTT
>NA|TRBV25-1|TRBD1|TRBJ1-1
CASSDGQGAPGAEAFF
TGTGCCAGCAGTGATGGACAGGGGGCGCCGGGGGCTGAAGCTTTCTTT
>NA|TRBV30|NA|TRBJ2-2
CAWSRSPRWTGELFF
TGTGCCTGGAGTCGTAGCCCGCGATGGACCGGGGAGCTGTTTTTT
>NA|TRBV9|TRBD2|TRBJ2-7
CASSVELAGPYEQYF
TGTGCCAGCAGCGTAGAGTTAGCGGGCCCCTACGAGCAGTACTTC
>NA|TRBV27|NA|TRBJ2-6
CASRPSGAGANVLTF
TGTGCCAGCAGGCCTTCAGGGGCTGGGGCCAACGTCCTGACTTTC
>few|TRBV19|NA|TRBJ1-1
CASRGYTEAFF
TGTGCCAGTAGGGGGTACACTGAAGCTTTCTTT
>NA|TRBV5-6|TRBD1|TRBJ2-7
CASSLFVQGVGPLRGYF
TGTGCCAGCAGCTTGTTTGTACAGGGGGTTGGTCCTTTGCGAGGGTACTTC
>NA|TRBV11-3|TRBD2|TRBJ2-3
CASSRGLAADTQYF
TGTGCCAGCAGCCGCGGACTAGCCGCAGATACGCAGTATTTT
>NA|TRBV7-9|NA|TRBJ2-1
CASSLGGSHYNEQFF
TGTGCCAGCAGCTTGGGGGGCAGCCACTACAATGAGCAGTTCTTC
>NA|TRBV10-3|NA|TRBJ2-5
CAIGEQETQYF
TGTGCCATCGGGGAACAAGAGACCCAGTACTTC
>NA|TRBV18|NA|TRBJ1-2
CASSFRDTNYGYTF
TGTGCCAGCTCCTTCAGGGATACCAACTATGGCTACACCTTC
>NA|TRBV28|NA|TRBJ2-5
CASSPTGLAETQYF
TGTGCCAGCAGTCCCACAGGGCTCGCGGAGACCCAGTACTTC
>NA|TRBV18|TRBD1|TRBJ1-5
CASSRRQRSIDRGERLDQPQHF
TGTGCCAGCTCACGCCGTCAACGATCTATTGACAGGGGGGAGAGATTGGATCAGCCCCAGCATTTT
>NA|TRBV28|TRBD2|TRBJ2-2
CASSPSGLAGGPWGGELFF
TGTGCCAGCAGTCCCTCGGGACTAGCGGGAGGGCCTTGGGGCGGGGAGCTGTTTTTT
>NA|TRBV7-9|TRBD2|TRBJ2-5
CASRRTSGQETQYF
TGTGCCAGCAGGAGGACTAGCGGCCAAGAGACCCAGTACTTC
>NA|TRBV5-4|NA|TRBJ2-6
CASSLNRQSGANVLTF
TGTGCCAGCAGCTTGAACAGGCAATCTGGGGCCAACGTCCTGACTTTC
>NA|TRBV18|TRBD2|TRBJ2-7
CASSPAWGGTSGTYEQYF
TGTGCCAGCTCACCGGCTTGGGGGGGGACTAGCGGTACCTACGAGCAGTACTTC
>NA|TRBV28|TRBD2|TRBJ2-7
CASSRTSGTTPYEQYF
TGTGCCAGCAGTCGGACTAGCGGAACCACTCCCTACGAGCAGTACTTC
>NA|TRBV1|NA|TRBJ1-2
CTSSQDSPDREGDYGYTF
TGCACCAGCAGCCAAGATAGCCCCGACAGGGAGGGGGACTATGGCTACACCTTC